This T cell receptor (beta chain) was retrieved from a study of blood T cell repertoires in COVID-19. The wider study: Acute and convalescent COVID-19 samples came from the United States, Italy and Spain. Sources were T cells, B-cell-depleted T cells, or PBMCs; the material itself was cDNA or gDNA.

V lost 2 bases and J lost 4; bases outside the gene matches: 4. From germline, CDR1 is SGHVS and CDR2 FNYEAQ. The CDR3 is 14 residues long. Original methodology: From reference gene primer amplification, estimates of nucleated cell counts were derived. The repertoire was sequenced with immunoSEQ multiplex PCR; TCRdb's copy has only in-frame clones and lacks some. From that table come the V and J calls and clone size; the DNA was used to work out D and trimming. The sample records 250,000 to 300,000 clones, around 86% being singletons. This chain connects TRBV7-6 to TRBJ1-1; 7 bases fit TRBD1. This receptor was identified in a man aged 45-65 years with acute or convalescent COVID-19. Sample: peripheral blood. In DNA, the CDR3 is TGTGCCAGCAGCTTACGACAGGGCCGCACTGAAGCTTTCTTT. This codes for CASSLRQGRTEAFF.